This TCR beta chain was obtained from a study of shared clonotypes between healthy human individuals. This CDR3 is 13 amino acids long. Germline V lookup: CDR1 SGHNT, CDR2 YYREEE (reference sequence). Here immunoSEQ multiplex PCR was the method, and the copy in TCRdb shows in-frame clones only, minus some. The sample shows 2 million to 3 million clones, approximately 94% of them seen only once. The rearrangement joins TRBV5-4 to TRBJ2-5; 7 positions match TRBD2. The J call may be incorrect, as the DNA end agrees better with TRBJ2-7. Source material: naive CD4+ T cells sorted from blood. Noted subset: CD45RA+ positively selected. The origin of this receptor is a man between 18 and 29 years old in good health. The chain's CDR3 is CASSYPGLDEQYF. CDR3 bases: TGTGCCAGCAGCTATCCCGGACTAGACGAGCAGTACTTC.